This TCR beta chain stems from a study of blood T cells in healthy people across ages. This clonotype was detected only a few times. Combining a sample-barcoded 5' primer with a J-beta primer mix, a second PCR ran for about 6 to 12 cycles. TCRdb reprocessed the 5' RACE reads via MiXCR and lists one record per CDR3 protein. The table shows 650,000 to 800,000 distinct CDR3 sequences, with 40% to 50% occurring only once. CDR1 is DFQATT, CDR2 SNEGSKA, per germline (reference sequence). The length of the CDR3 is 13 residues. The receptor comes from a man aged 55 to 70 in good health. The chain is built from TRBV20-1 and TRBJ2-5, with D hard to call. The J call may be faulty, since TRBJ2-7 better matches the DNA end. Source material: blood. CDR3: CSARSRKGYEQYF. The CDR3 DNA reads as TGCAGTGCTAGGTCTCGGAAAGGTTACGAGCAGTACTTC.